This T cell receptor beta chain was sequenced during a study of T-cell reconstitution after alpha-beta-depleted transplantation in children (dated by TCRdb to the mid-2010s). With respect to the entire study: Using TCR repertoire profiling, the study quantitatively followed how T-cell immune reconstitution unfolded in children after TCRalphabeta/CD19-depleted allogeneic hematopoietic cell transplantation.

On the study overall, not on this receptor specifically: Over the following months the frequencies of hyperexpanded clones went down, and after one year T-cell counts and TCRbeta diversity were mostly credited to newly produced T cells. About two months after transplant, the apparently early recovery of alphabetaT-cell counts reportedly depended on just several hundred clones that had expanded rapidly and came from non-depleted graft cells. In some patients, the high TCRbeta diversity seen at day 60 was put down to recipient T cells and intrathymic progenitors that had survived conditioning.

Notes on this clonotype: Its specific antigen is unknown. Base qualities are missing; no much larger clone stands one base away.

The sample's treatment or condition label is to be understood as: allogeneic hematopoietic cell transplantation with graft depleted of TCRalphabeta T cells and CD19 B cells. Transplant recipients were children who received TCRalphabeta/CD19-depleted allogeneic hematopoietic cell grafts. From cysteine to phenylalanine, the CDR3 is 14 amino acids long. The read is trimmed to its CDR3 DNA, 42 bases read in frame from base 1. V loses 3 bases, J loses 2 bases, and the germline ends lie 9 bases apart. The library was obtained by PCR. TCRdb names Illumina HiSeq 2500 as the instrument used. To normalize quantification of the TCRbeta repertoire, the TCR libraries were built with molecular barcoding that relied on unique molecular identifiers. Using fastp trimming at Q25 and MiXCR clonotype assembly, TCRdb reanalyzed the public sequencing data and kept in-frame beta chains. Entries that share a CDR3 protein sequence are merged under the most common genes and DNA. Within this sample are about a million distinct CDR3 sequences, with roughly 29% of them counted one time only. The ten top clones hold about 28% of the sample.

The sample here was PBMCs, mostly from graft donor cells, taken 360 days after TCRalphabeta/CD19-depleted stem cell transplant. The source is a boy less than two years old who had a stem cell transplant for SCID, so the T cells may come from the graft donor. This chain is built from TRBV12-3 or TRBV12-4 and TRBJ2-3; a tentative D call is TRBD2 (6 bases match). CDR3 protein: CASSFRGVTDTQYF. The DNA sequence follows: TGTGCCAGCAGTTTTCGCGGGGTCACAGATACGCAGTATTTT.